This section outlines one T cell receptor (beta chain) sequence together with its context. This entry belongs to a study of shared clonotypes between healthy human individuals. Sequenced by immunoSEQ multiplex PCR; TCRdb stores in-frame clones only, minus some. The profile shows about 2,500,000 clones, approximately 94% of them singletons. The sample comprised naive CD4+ T cells sorted from blood. Documented subset: CD45RA+ positively selected. The receptor's source is a young man in good health.

CDR3 loop: CASSSPGQGNFSGNTIYF. The CDR3 DNA is TGTGCCAGCAGCTCTCCGGGACAGGGAAATTTTTCTGGAAACACCATATATTTT. The V and J genes are TRBV7-9 and TRBJ1-3, with 9 bases identical to TRBD1. Trimming took 4 bases from V and 1 from J; bases not matched to a gene: 11. The CDR3 sequence is 18 residues long. Germline V gene sequence: CDR1 SEHNR, CDR2 FQNEAQ (reference sequence).